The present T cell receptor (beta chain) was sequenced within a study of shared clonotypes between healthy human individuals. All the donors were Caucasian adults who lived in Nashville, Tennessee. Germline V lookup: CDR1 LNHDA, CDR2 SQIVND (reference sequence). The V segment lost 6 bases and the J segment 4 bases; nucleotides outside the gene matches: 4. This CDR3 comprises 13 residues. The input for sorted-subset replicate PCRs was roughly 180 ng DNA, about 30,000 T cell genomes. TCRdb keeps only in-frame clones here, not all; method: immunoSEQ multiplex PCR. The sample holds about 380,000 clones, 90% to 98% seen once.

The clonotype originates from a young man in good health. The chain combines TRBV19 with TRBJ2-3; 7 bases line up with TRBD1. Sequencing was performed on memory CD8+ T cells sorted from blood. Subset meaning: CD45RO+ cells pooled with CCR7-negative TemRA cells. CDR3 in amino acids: CASRQGSADTQYF. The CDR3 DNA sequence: TGTGCCAGTAGACAGGGGAGCGCAGATACGCAGTATTTT.